These T cell receptor beta chains were read from a single sample in a study of blood T cell repertoires in COVID-19. Produced via immunoSEQ multiplex PCR; TCRdb's table is partial and in-frame only. The repertoire holds roughly 230,000 clones, with about 88% as singletons. The sequenced sample consisted of peripheral blood. The origin of the receptors is a man between 65 and 85 years old with acute or convalescent COVID-19. Both conserved end residues are part of each CDR3. A D gene is named only where the DNA matches it firmly. Not all rows give a size; the values are once, few, many and, for expanded clones, a class.

d_gene | abundance | j_gene | v_gene | CDR3nt | CDR3aa
- | - | TRBJ1-1 | TRBV7-3 | TGTGCCAGCAGCTTTCTCAGGAACACTGAAGCTTTCTTT | CASSFLRNTEAFF
TRBD1 | - | TRBJ2-7 | TRBV27 | TGTGCCAGCAGTACACTAGGACAGGGTATCTACGAGCAGTACTTC | CASSTLGQGIYEQYF
TRBD1 | - | TRBJ2-7 | TRBV10-2 | TGCGCCAGCAGTGAGTCGAGGGACAGCGGCGAGCAGTACTTC | CASSESRDSGEQYF
TRBD1 | - | TRBJ2-7 | TRBV4-2 | TGTGCCAGCAGCCAAGACCAGAGGGGGCAGCACTTC | CASSQDQRGQHF
TRBD1 | - | TRBJ1-5 | TRBV18 | TGTGCCAGCTCAGCGGGACAGAACAATCAGCCCCAGCATTTT | CASSAGQNNQPQHF
TRBD2 | - | TRBJ2-3 | TRBV19 | TGTGCTACGCGGGGGACTAGCACAGATACGCAGTATTTT | CATRGTSTDTQYF
- | - | TRBJ1-3 | TRBV19 | TGTGCCAGTAGAAACTCCGTTAGCTCTGGAAACACCATATATTTT | CASRNSVSSGNTIYF
TRBD2 | - | TRBJ2-1 | TRBV5-4 | TGTGCCAGCAGCTACCAATTAGCGGGAAATTCCTACAATGAGCAGTTCTTC | CASSYQLAGNSYNEQFF
- | - | TRBJ1-4 | TRBV5-5 | TGTGCCAGCAGCTCAGCTTTTGCGGGGAGGAATGAAAAACTGTTTTTT | CASSSAFAGRNEKLFF
- | - | TRBJ1-3 | TRBV4-1 | TGCGCCAGCAGCCAAGACTCCAGGGCTCTCTCTGGAAACACCATATATTTT | CASSQDSRALSGNTIYF
TRBD1 | few | TRBJ1-1 | TRBV19 | TGTGCCAGTATCCTTAACAGGGGGCTGAGCACTGAAGCTTTCTTT | CASILNRGLSTEAFF
- | - | TRBJ2-5 | TRBV7-2 | TGTGCCAGCAGCTCGGGGGGCTACAGCCAAGAGACCCAGTACTTC | CASSSGGYSQETQYF
- | once | TRBJ1-5 | TRBV9 | TGTGCCAGCAGCTTCAGGGCCGGGAGCAATCAGCCCCAGCATTTT | CASSFRAGSNQPQHF
TRBD2 | - | TRBJ2-1 | TRBV5-4 | TGTGCCAGCAGCTTGGCACTAGCGGGAGTCGGCAATGAGCAGTTCTTC | CASSLALAGVGNEQFF
TRBD1 | - | TRBJ2-1 | TRBV18 | TGTGCCAGCTCACCACAGAGGGACAGCTCCAATGAGCAGTTCTTC | CASSPQRDSSNEQFF
TRBD1 | - | TRBJ1-1 | TRBV6-2/TRBV6-3 | TGTGCCAGCAGTTACATCTTCGGACAGGGTTGGAGAGTGAACACTGAAGCTTTCTTT | CASSYIFGQGWRVNTEAFF
TRBD2 | - | TRBJ2-7 | TRBV7-6 | TGTGCCAGCAGCTTAGGCCCTAGCGGTATCTACGAGCAGTACTTC | CASSLGPSGIYEQYF
TRBD1 | - | TRBJ1-1 | TRBV28 | TGTGCCAGCAGGACAGGGCGGACTGAAGCTTTCTTT | CASRTGRTEAFF
- | few | TRBJ1-6 | TRBV9 | TGTGCCAGCAGCACCGACCCCGGGAATTCACCCCTCCACTTT | CASSTDPGNSPLHF
- | - | TRBJ2-7 | TRBV5-1 | TGCGCCAGCAGCTTGGACGGACTACTGGTCTACGAGCAGTACTTC | CASSLDGLLVYEQYF
TRBD2 | - | TRBJ2-1 | TRBV27 | TGTGCCAGCAGTTTTGGTAGCGGGAGGGCCAATGAGCAGTTCTTC | CASSFGSGRANEQFF
- | - | TRBJ2-3 | TRBV6-5 | TGTGCCAGCAGTTCTCCGTTAGGCACAGATACGCAGTATTTT | CASSSPLGTDTQYF
TRBD2 | - | TRBJ2-5 | TRBV10-3 | TGTGCCGTCTCTAGCGGGAGGGCCCAAGAGACCCAGTACTTC | CAVSSGRAQETQYF
TRBD2 | - | TRBJ2-1 | TRBV7-9 | TGTGCCAGCAGCTTAACACCCCTAGCGGTTAGTTCCTACAATGAGCAGTTCTTC | CASSLTPLAVSSYNEQFF
- | - | TRBJ2-3 | TRBV7-2 | TGTGCCAGCAGCTTGGAACAGAAGACAGATACGCAGTATTTT | CASSLEQKTDTQYF
TRBD1 | - | TRBJ2-7 | TRBV6-5 | TGTGCCAGCAGGGAGACAGGGCCCTACGAGCAGTACTTC | CASRETGPYEQYF
TRBD1 | - | TRBJ1-2 | TRBV27 | TGTGCCAGCAGCCGAGGGGGACAGGGGAACAGGGGCTACACCTTC | CASSRGGQGNRGYTF
TRBD1 | - | TRBJ2-7 | TRBV10-3 | TGTGCCATCGCGGGACAGGAGAGCTCCTACGAGCAGTACTTC | CAIAGQESSYEQYF
TRBD2 | - | TRBJ2-7 | TRBV5-1 | TGCGCCAGCAGACCGAGCGGGAAACCCTACGAGCAGTACTTC | CASRPSGKPYEQYF
- | - | TRBJ2-7 | TRBV28 | TGTGCCAGCAAAAACGGGGGATCGTCCTACGAGCAGTACTTC | CASKNGGSSYEQYF
- | - | TRBJ1-1 | TRBV29-1 | TGCAGCGTCGCTCAGGGGATAGGCACTGAAGCTTTCTTT | CSVAQGIGTEAFF
TRBD2 | - | TRBJ2-2 | TRBV19 | TGTGCCAGTAGACGCGGGAGGAACACCGGGGAGCTGTTTTTT | CASRRGRNTGELFF
TRBD2 | - | TRBJ2-1 | TRBV29-1 | TGCAGCGTTAAGTCTAGCGGGAGTTACGGGGGTGAGCAGTTCTTC | CSVKSSGSYGGEQFF
- | - | TRBJ1-3 | TRBV6-5 | TGTGCCAGCAGGTCCGGCGGGGCCAACACCATATATTTT | CASRSGGANTIYF
- | - | TRBJ1-1 | TRBV28 | TGTGCCAGCAGCAACCTCCAACGGGGAAACACTGAAGCTTTCTTT | CASSNLQRGNTEAFF
- | few | TRBJ1-1 | TRBV7-9 | TGTGCCAGCAGCTTGGAGCGAAACACTGAAGCTTTCTTT | CASSLERNTEAFF
TRBD1 | - | TRBJ2-7 | TRBV27 | TGTGCCAGCAGATTACGCGGACAGGTCTACGAGCAGTACTTC | CASRLRGQVYEQYF
- | - | TRBJ1-1 | TRBV6-1 | TGTGCCAGCAGTGAAGCCGGAGGGGTAGGTGAAGCTTTCTTT | CASSEAGGVGEAFF
- | - | TRBJ2-3 | TRBV28 | TGTGCCAGCAGTTTATCCGGGACTCTCGCAGATACGCAGTATTTT | CASSLSGTLADTQYF
- | - | TRBJ2-5 | TRBV6-5 | TGTGCCAGCAGTTACTCTGAGAAATTGGAGACCCAGTACTTC | CASSYSEKLETQYF
TRBD1 | - | TRBJ1-5 | TRBV7-2 | TGTGCCAGCAGTTTGGACAGGGCCAGTTATCAGCCCCAGCATTTT | CASSLDRASYQPQHF
TRBD1 | - | TRBJ1-1 | TRBV19 | TGTGCCAGTAGTATGAATACAGGGGTTGCCACTGAAGCTTTCTTT | CASSMNTGVATEAFF
- | once | TRBJ1-2 | TRBV4-1 | TGCGCCAGCAGCCAAGATCGTGGTACTTATGGCTACACCTTC | CASSQDRGTYGYTF
TRBD1 | - | TRBJ2-7 | TRBV5-1 | TGCGCCAGCAGCTTGGTCGGGACAGACTTCTACGAGCAGTACTTC | CASSLVGTDFYEQYF
TRBD2 | - | TRBJ2-1 | TRBV7-9 | TGTGCCAGCAGCTTGACTAGCGGGGCTTACAATGAGCAGTTCTTC | CASSLTSGAYNEQFF
- | - | TRBJ2-3 | TRBV6-5 | TGTGCCAGCAGTTACGGTGGCGGGATCACAGATACGCAGTATTTT | CASSYGGGITDTQYF
- | - | TRBJ1-2 | TRBV4-1 | TGCGCCAGCAGCCCCCAGGGGAGCTATGGCTACACCTTC | CASSPQGSYGYTF
- | - | TRBJ2-3 | TRBV19 | TGTGCCAGTAGTCCCCAGGACACAGATACGCAGTATTTT | CASSPQDTDTQYF
TRBD1 | - | TRBJ1-5 | TRBV24-1 | TGTGCCACCAGTGGCTCAGGACAGGGGGGCAATCAGCCCCAGCATTTT | CATSGSGQGGNQPQHF
TRBD2 | - | TRBJ2-2 | TRBV5-4 | TGTGCCAGCAGCTTAGCGGGAGCGGGCGGGGAGCTGTTTTTT | CASSLAGAGGELFF